The next 26 T cell receptor beta chains were all read from a single sample in a study of OX40 agonist ivuxolimab in advanced cancers. The method was immunoSEQ multiplex PCR; TCRdb's version includes in-frame clones alone and lacks a portion of them. The table has about 69,000 clones, approximately 90% seen once. Here the sequenced sample was CD4+ or CD8+ T cells sorted from blood, taken in a trial of the OX40 agonist ivuxolimab. These receptors originate from an adult with an advanced solid tumor such as melanoma, head and neck, liver or kidney cancer.

The rearrangement uses TRBV2 and TRBJ2-5; tentatively, D is TRBD2 (5 bases). The CDR3 extends over 14 amino acids. With 2 bases removed from V and 5 bases from J, the gap between germline ends came to 12 bases. Germline lookup yields CDR1 SNHLY and CDR2 FYNNEI. The CDR3: CASSESSRVETQYF. The CDR3 nucleotides are TGTGCCAGCAGTGAAAGTTCGAGGGTGGAGACCCAGTACTTC.

This chain joins TRBV11-2 and TRBJ2-6; D is unresolved. The germline CDR1 and CDR2 sequences are SGHAT and FQNNGV. The CDR3 has 16 amino acids. V lost 3 bases and J 0 bases, leaving 9 bases between the germline ends. The CDR3 DNA sequence: TGTGCCAGCAGCTTCGCCGCGAGCTCTGGGGCCAACGTCCTGACTTTC. It encodes CASSFAASSGANVLTF.

V is TRBV27 and J is TRBJ2-2, with TRBD2 matching 13 bases. There are 16 residues in the CDR3. Germline values: CDR1 MNHEY, CDR2 SMNVEV (reference sequence). The ends lost 3 bases at V and 4 bases at J; junction bases unmatched: 2. Written as DNA, the CDR3 is TGTGCCAGCAGTTTGGGACTAGCGGGATCCACCGGGGAGCTGTTTTTT. Its protein is CASSLGLAGSTGELFF.

The chain uses TRBV28 and TRBJ2-1; perhaps TRBD1 as D (6 bases). The length of the CDR3 is 18 residues. The ends were cut back, 4 bases at V and 12 bases at J, with 31 bases in the middle. CDR1 and CDR2 (germline): MDHEN, SYDVKM. The CDR3 loop reads CASSSRDTYNELYLWQFF. DNA for the CDR3: TGTGCCAGCAGTTCCAGGGACACGTACAATGAGTTGTATCTGTGGCAGTTCTTC.

The chain uses TRBV10-1 and TRBJ2-7; D is perhaps TRBD2 (5 bases). In germline, CDR1 is WNHNN, CDR2 SYGVQD (reference sequence). The CDR3 runs to 13 residues. Between the trimmed V and J ends, which lost 3 bases and 6 bases, there was a span of 12 bases. The CDR3 sequence: CASSETSRGEQYF. The CDR3 DNA reads as TGCGCCAGCAGTGAAACGTCACGGGGCGAGCAGTACTTC.

The rearrangement links TRBV27 to TRBJ1-6, with 7 bases fitting TRBD1. Germline V gene lookup returns CDR1 MNHEY and CDR2 SMNVEV (reference sequence). CDR3 length: 16 amino acids. Trimming took 6 bases from V and 0 from J; bases not matched to a gene: 5. The CDR3 DNA reads TGTGCCAGCAGCAACAGGGGAAGCTCCTATAATTCACCCCTCCACTTT. This translates into CASSNRGSSYNSPLHF.

The chain links TRBV5-1 to TRBJ2-1; 7 bases map to TRBD2. Trimming at V came to 0 bases and at J to 2 bases, leaving 5 bases not matched to a gene. In germline, CDR1 is SGHRS, CDR2 YFSETQ. There are 16 residues in the CDR3. The CDR3 sequence is CASSLAGGSTYNEQFF. CDR3 nucleotide sequence: TGCGCCAGCAGCTTGGCCGGCGGGAGTACCTACAATGAGCAGTTCTTC.

V gene TRBV5-4 combines with J gene TRBJ2-7, with TRBD1 identical over 7 bases. Per germline, CDR1 SGHNT and CDR2 YYREEE (reference sequence). This CDR3 has 13 amino acids. V gave up 2 bases and J gave up 5 bases; unmatched junction bases: 4. The DNA for the CDR3 is TGTGCCAGCAGCTTTTATACAGGGGACGAGCAGTACTTC. It specifies CASSFYTGDEQYF.

This sequence joins TRBV27 and TRBJ1-4; D gene ambiguous. The V gene's germline CDR1 is MNHEY and CDR2 SMNVEV (reference sequence). V lost 2 bases to trimming and J lost 0 bases, with 7 bases between them. This CDR3 region has 15 residues. In nucleotides, the CDR3 is TGTGCCAGCAGTTTAGTGGGGACAACTAATGAAAAACTGTTTTTT. Translated, it gives CASSLVGTTNEKLFF.

V usage is TRBV6-1 and J usage is TRBJ1-2; D possibly corresponds to TRBD1 (5 bases). Between the trimmed V and J ends, which lost 5 bases and 4 bases, there was a span of 11 bases. Per the germline V gene, CDR1 is MNHNS and CDR2 is SASEGT. The CDR3 is 13 residues long. CDR3 bases: TGTGCCAGCAGTTCAGGGACGGTCTATGGCTACACCTTC. As protein: CASSSGTVYGYTF.

The V gene is TRBV7-2, the J gene TRBJ1-5, with D perhaps matching TRBD1 (5 bases). V was trimmed by 1 base and J by 7 bases, leaving 11 bases between them. The CDR3 is 14 amino acids. Germline values: CDR1 SGHTA, CDR2 FQGNSA. CDR3 protein: CASSLDGGSQPQHF. CDR3 DNA sequence: TGTGCCAGCAGCTTAGACGGGGGTAGCCAGCCCCAGCATTTT. Complete variable domain (other parts from reference TRBV7-2 and TRBJ1-5): GAGVSQSPSNKVTEKGKDVELRCDPISGHTALYWYRQSLGQGLEFLIYFQGNSAPDKSGLPSDRFSAERTGGSVSTLTIQRTQQEDSAVYLCASSLDGGSQPQHFGDGTRLSIL.

The rearrangement links TRBV10-1 to TRBJ2-7, with TRBD2 identical over 8 bases. Germline V gene lookup returns CDR1 WNHNN and CDR2 SYGVQD (reference sequence). There are 14 residues in the CDR3. After removal of 3 bases from V and 4 bases from J, the junction contained 5 bases not matched to a gene. The chain's CDR3 is CASSERSGSYEQYF. The CDR3 bases are TGCGCCAGCAGTGAACGAAGCGGGAGTTACGAGCAGTACTTC.

The V and J genes are TRBV27 and TRBJ2-2; D is ambiguous. This CDR3 is built from 21 residues. Germline V lookup: CDR1 MNHEY, CDR2 SMNVEV (reference sequence). V lost 2 bases to trimming and J lost 3 bases, with 28 bases between them. The CDR3 DNA is TGTGCCAGCAGTTTACGTTTTTTATTGATTAGTGGGGATAGTGACACCGGGGAGCTGTTTTTT. Protein: CASSLRFLLISGDSDTGELFF.

The chain couples TRBV27 to TRBJ1-1; D unresolved. The germline CDR1 and CDR2 sequences are MNHEY and SMNVEV (reference sequence). CDR3 length: 16 residues. V was clipped by 2 bases and J by 4 bases, with 17 bases between them. The CDR3 DNA follows: TGTGCCAGCAGTTTACGGCAGGTGGGTTACGGCACTGAAGCTTTCTTT. Its translation is CASSLRQVGYGTEAFF.

The chain couples TRBV6-1 to TRBJ2-7; D not certain. The ends were cut back, 4 bases at V and 2 bases at J, with 15 bases in the middle. This CDR3 has 15 amino acids. Germline CDR1 MNHNS, CDR2 SASEGT. In DNA form, the CDR3 reads TGTGCCAGCAGTGGTGCCCAAGCATTAACCTACGAGCAGTACTTC. This gives the protein CASSGAQALTYEQYF.

The V and J genes are TRBV12-5 and TRBJ2-7; D might be TRBD2 (5 bases). Germline V CDR1 and CDR2: LGHNT, FRNRAP. Between the trimmed V and J ends, which lost 4 bases and 2 bases, there was a span of 12 bases. This CDR3 spans 14 amino acids. CDR3 sequence reads: CASGSRTGPYEQYF. In DNA, the CDR3 is TGTGCTAGTGGTTCGAGGACTGGTCCCTACGAGCAGTACTTC.

The chain has TRBV6-1 and TRBJ2-3; maybe TRBD2 (6 bases). The CDR3 is 14 residues long. In germline, CDR1 is MNHNS, CDR2 SASEGT. The germline V and J ends were trimmed by 6 bases and 3 bases, with 13 bases remaining between them. In nucleotides, the CDR3 is TGTGCCAGCAGGCGGGACGTCGGTACAGATACGCAGTATTTT. Translation: CASRRDVGTDTQYF.

The chain recombines TRBV5-4 with TRBJ2-7, with unresolved D. The CDR3 totals 15 residues. Trimming pared 2 bases from V and 2 bases from J, leaving 14 bases between. CDR1 and CDR2 from the germline V gene are SGHNT and YYREEE (reference sequence). The CDR3, as DNA: TGTGCCAGCAGCTTCAACTACTCCCCTACCTACGAGCAGTACTTC. It codes for CASSFNYSPTYEQYF.

The chain uses TRBV19 and TRBJ2-7; 8 bases are a match to TRBD1. This CDR3 spans 14 amino acids. CDR1 is LNHDA, CDR2 SQIVND, per germline (reference sequence). Unmatched junction bases numbered 2, after V lost 4 bases and J lost 0 bases. In DNA, the CDR3 is TGTGCCAGTAGTAGCGACAGGGGCTCCTACGAGCAGTACTTC. Its translation is CASSSDRGSYEQYF.

The V and J genes are TRBV5-1 and TRBJ2-1; TRBD2 matches 8 bases. CDR3 length: 17 amino acids. The germline V gene has CDR1 SGHRS and CDR2 YFSETQ. V dropped 0 bases and J dropped 4; count of bases not matched to a gene: 9. For the CDR3, the DNA is TGCGCCAGCAGCTTGGAATCCGGCCAGCGGGGGTACAATGAGCAGTTCTTC. Translated: CASSLESGQRGYNEQFF.

This clone was counted once. The CDR3 bases are TGTGCCAGCAGTAGGACTAGCGGAATTTACGAGCAGTACTTC. As protein: CASSRTSGIYEQYF. V and J are TRBV6-5 and TRBJ2-7, with TRBD2 matching over 10 bases. The length of the CDR3 is 14 residues. Germline CDR1 reads MNHEY; CDR2 reads SVGAGI. The V segment lost 5 bases and the J segment 4 bases; nucleotides outside the gene matches: 5.

J is TRBJ1-4 and V is TRBV9; possible D gene TRBD1, 5 bases. The CDR3 is 14 amino acids. With 2 bases removed from V and 4 bases from J, the gap between germline ends came to 9 bases. Per germline, CDR1 SGDLS and CDR2 YYNGEE. CDR3 region: CASSVGQINEKLFF. The CDR3, as DNA: TGTGCCAGCAGCGTTGGACAAATTAATGAAAAACTGTTTTTT.

This chain uses TRBV5-4 with TRBJ2-2, with 9 bases fitting TRBD2. Losses at the gene ends were 1 base for V and 7 bases for J; bases not matched to a gene: 5. This CDR3 comprises 15 residues. Germline-derived CDR1 and CDR2 are SGHNT and YYREEE (reference sequence). The CDR3 nucleotides read TGTGCCAGCAGCTTGAGGCGGGAGGGCCTCGGGGAGCTGTTTTTT. Translating it yields CASSLRREGLGELFF.

The rearrangement joins TRBV10-3 to TRBJ2-2, with D uncertain. From germline, CDR1 is ENHRY and CDR2 SYGVKD. V shed 4 bases and J shed 6 bases, with 9 bases lying between them. CDR3 size: 13 residues. The CDR3 region is CAISGLVAGELFF. In DNA form, the CDR3 reads TGTGCCATCAGTGGACTGGTGGCCGGGGAGCTGTTTTTT.

Written as DNA, the CDR3 is TGTGCCAGCAGCCACGAACAGGGTCGGGGCGATGGCTACACCTTC. Protein: CASSHEQGRGDGYTF. V is TRBV28 and J is TRBJ1-2, with a possible D match to TRBD1 (6 bases). Germline CDR1 and CDR2: MDHEN and SYDVKM. V lost 6 bases and J lost 6, with 20 bases in between. This CDR3 has 15 residues.

The chain is built from TRBV30 and TRBJ1-3, with D possibly being TRBD1 (6 bases). Germline V lookup: CDR1 GTSNPN, CDR2 SVGIG (reference sequence). Trimming stripped 7 bases from V and 1 base from J, with 17 bases between. CDR3 size: 15 residues. The CDR3 bases are TGTGCCTCCGACAGGTTTTTTACTTCTGGAAACACCATATATTTT. This codes for CASDRFFTSGNTIYF.